These T cell receptor beta chains were read from a single sample in a study of blood T cell repertoires in COVID-19. Libraries were prepared by immunoSEQ multiplex PCR; TCRdb keeps only in-frame clonotypes and omits some of them. Of a few hundred thousand clones in the sample, 85% were seen once. The specimen was peripheral blood. The receptors come from a woman between 18 and 29 years old with acute or convalescent COVID-19. The CDR3 runs from the conserved cysteine through the conserved F or W. A D gene is named only where the DNA matches it firmly. Size is stated for part of the rows, as once, few or many counts, or as a class when the clone is expanded.

clone size: few; J gene: TRBJ2-2; V gene: TRBV3-1/TRBV3-2; D gene: TRBD2; CDR3 protein: CASSHLAGGPNTGELFF; CDR3 DNA: TGTGCCAGCAGCCATCTAGCGGGGGGTCCCAACACCGGGGAGCTGTTTTTT
clone size: -; J gene: TRBJ2-7; V gene: TRBV7-2; D gene: -; CDR3 protein: CASSLVRGSPYEQYF; CDR3 DNA: TGTGCCAGCAGCTTAGTGAGAGGGAGCCCCTACGAGCAGTACTTC
clone size: -; J gene: TRBJ2-3; V gene: TRBV27; D gene: -; CDR3 protein: CASSHDWGADTQYF; CDR3 DNA: TGTGCCAGCAGCCACGACTGGGGGGCAGATACGCAGTATTTT
clone size: -; J gene: TRBJ1-6; V gene: TRBV6-1; D gene: -; CDR3 protein: CASSYSGYNSPLHF; CDR3 DNA: TGTGCCAGCAGTTATTCGGGTTATAATTCACCCCTCCACTTT
clone size: -; J gene: TRBJ2-2; V gene: TRBV2; D gene: TRBD1; CDR3 protein: CASSPGQENTGELFF; CDR3 DNA: TGTGCCAGCAGCCCGGGACAGGAAAACACCGGGGAGCTGTTTTTT
clone size: -; J gene: TRBJ1-1; V gene: TRBV6-5; D gene: -; CDR3 protein: CASSYGEGKAFF; CDR3 DNA: TGTGCCAGCAGTTACGGGGAGGGCAAAGCTTTCTTT
clone size: -; J gene: TRBJ1-4; V gene: TRBV7-2; D gene: TRBD1; CDR3 protein: CASSLAGTGVGEKLFF; CDR3 DNA: TGTGCCAGCAGCTTAGCGGGGACAGGGGTGGGGGAAAAACTGTTTTTT
clone size: -; J gene: TRBJ2-2; V gene: TRBV4-1; D gene: TRBD1; CDR3 protein: CASSQLTGLSTGELFF; CDR3 DNA: TGCGCCAGCAGCCAACTGACAGGGCTAAGCACCGGGGAGCTGTTTTTT
clone size: -; J gene: TRBJ2-7; V gene: TRBV7-8; D gene: TRBD1; CDR3 protein: CASSFRDRRDEQYF; CDR3 DNA: TGTGCCAGCAGCTTCCGGGACAGGAGGGACGAGCAGTACTTC
clone size: -; J gene: TRBJ1-3; V gene: TRBV15; D gene: -; CDR3 protein: CATSRESQVWDTIYF; CDR3 DNA: TGTGCCACCAGCAGAGAGAGCCAGGTTTGGGACACCATATATTTT
clone size: -; J gene: TRBJ2-6; V gene: TRBV7-3; D gene: -; CDR3 protein: CASSPQAHSRSSGANVLTF; CDR3 DNA: TGTGCCAGCAGCCCGCAGGCCCACAGCCGATCCTCTGGGGCCAACGTCCTGACTTTC
clone size: -; J gene: TRBJ1-3; V gene: TRBV6-5; D gene: TRBD1; CDR3 protein: CASSNDRDLGNTIYF; CDR3 DNA: TGTGCCAGCAGCAATGACAGGGACTTGGGAAACACCATATATTTT
clone size: -; J gene: TRBJ2-1; V gene: TRBV9; D gene: -; CDR3 protein: CASSDNRVHEQFF; CDR3 DNA: TGTGCCAGCAGCGACAACAGGGTACATGAGCAGTTCTTC
clone size: -; J gene: TRBJ2-7; V gene: TRBV13; D gene: TRBD2; CDR3 protein: CASSFRTSGRYEQYF; CDR3 DNA: TGTGCCAGCAGCTTCAGAACTAGCGGGCGCTACGAGCAGTACTTC
clone size: -; J gene: TRBJ2-1; V gene: TRBV10-3; D gene: -; CDR3 protein: CAIIEAPLAGEQFF; CDR3 DNA: TGTGCCATCATCGAGGCCCCCCTAGCAGGAGAGCAGTTCTTC
clone size: -; J gene: TRBJ2-7; V gene: TRBV19; D gene: -; CDR3 protein: CASSAQAPYEQYF; CDR3 DNA: TGTGCCAGTAGTGCTCAGGCTCCCTACGAGCAGTACTTC
clone size: few; J gene: TRBJ1-5; V gene: TRBV19; D gene: -; CDR3 protein: CASSIFPQGRNQPQHF; CDR3 DNA: TGTGCCAGTAGTATTTTTCCACAGGGCAGAAATCAGCCCCAGCATTTT
clone size: -; J gene: TRBJ2-1; V gene: TRBV28; D gene: TRBD1; CDR3 protein: CASSLPGTGGNNEQFF; CDR3 DNA: TGTGCCAGCAGCCTCCCGGGGACAGGGGGGAACAATGAGCAGTTCTTC
clone size: -; J gene: TRBJ2-7; V gene: TRBV9; D gene: -; CDR3 protein: CASSVDEGRYEQYF; CDR3 DNA: TGTGCCAGCAGCGTAGATGAGGGTCGCTACGAGCAGTACTTC
clone size: -; J gene: TRBJ1-6; V gene: TRBV14; D gene: -; CDR3 protein: CASSQGQYNSPLHF; CDR3 DNA: TGTGCCAGCAGCCAAGGACAGTATAATTCACCCCTCCACTTT
clone size: -; J gene: TRBJ1-4; V gene: TRBV10-1; D gene: -; CDR3 protein: CASRANTAPNEKLFF; CDR3 DNA: TGCGCCAGCAGAGCGAACACGGCGCCTAATGAAAAACTGTTTTTT
clone size: -; J gene: TRBJ2-7; V gene: TRBV3-1/TRBV3-2; D gene: -; CDR3 protein: CASSQDLSRVQLYEQYF; CDR3 DNA: TGTGCCAGCAGCCAAGATCTGTCCCGGGTGCAGCTCTACGAGCAGTACTTC
clone size: -; J gene: TRBJ1-3; V gene: TRBV5-1; D gene: TRBD1; CDR3 protein: CASSLAAGTALGNTIYF; CDR3 DNA: TGCGCCAGCAGCTTGGCCGCCGGGACAGCCTTGGGAAACACCATATATTTT
clone size: -; J gene: TRBJ2-3; V gene: TRBV9; D gene: TRBD2; CDR3 protein: CASSVTSGSPTDTQYF; CDR3 DNA: TGTGCCAGCAGCGTAACTAGCGGGAGCCCCACAGATACGCAGTATTTT